This paragraph reports one TCR beta chain. Gene names are mouse gene names. From the germline J gene comes the end of the CDR3, since the read stops 1 residue before it. The data were obtained in a study of tissue T cells after allogeneic stem cell transplantation. V lost 5 bases and J lost 3; bases outside the gene matches: 4. The germline CDR1 and CDR2 sequences are LGHDT and YNNKQL (reference sequence). The CDR3 loop spans 13 amino acids. Only in-frame clones appear in the TCRdb table, and some are missing; sequencing was by immunoSEQ multiplex PCR. The sample has roughly 50,000 clones, around 66% seen once.

This receptor was obtained from a pool of C57BL/6 mice in good health. J is TRBJ2-7 and V is TRBV4; 7 bases agree with TRBD1. Sample: sorted cells pooled from one or two spleens. CDR3 sequence reads: CASSRDRVYEQYF. CDR3 DNA, as far as it was read: TGTGCCAGCAGCCGCGACAGGGTCTATGAACAGTAC.